The rows below give T cell receptor beta chains drawn from one sample of a study of regulatory T cells in long-lasting Graves disease. TCRdb itself ran the multiplex PCR reads through MiXCR, one entry per CDR3 protein. The sample lists 400,000 to 500,000 distinct CDR3 sequences; around 17% were seen once. These data are also associated with another study on T cells in Graves' hyperthyroidism and ophthalmopathy.

This material consisted of peripheral blood mononuclear cells (PBMCs), taken at new diagnosis, from a patient treated with antithyroid drugs. The receptors come from a woman aged 18-35 years with Graves disease. The CDR3 runs from the conserved cysteine through the conserved F or W. A D gene is named only where the DNA matches it firmly. Clone size is stated in some rows and not others, as once, few, many or a class when expanded.

cdr3_aa	cdr3_nt	d_call	clone_size	j_call	v_call
CASSVRDTSYEQYF	TGTGCCAGCAGCGTCCGGGACACCTCCTACGAGCAGTACTTC	.	many	TRBJ2-7	TRBV9
CASSLGAGTGANVLTF	TGTGCCAGCAGCTTAGGGGCAGGGACTGGGGCCAACGTCCTGACTTTC	.	few	TRBJ2-6	TRBV7-3
CASSAPGPNTEAFF	TGTGCCAGCAGTGCACCCGGGCCGAACACTGAAGCTTTCTTT	.	many	TRBJ1-1	TRBV28
CASSYQGGLGDTQYF	TGTGCCAGCAGCTACCAAGGGGGGTTAGGAGATACGCAGTATTTT	.	many	TRBJ2-3	TRBV7-2
CASSLLPPNKSNQPQHF	TGTGCCAGCAGTCTATTACCCCCCAACAAAAGCAATCAGCCCCAGCATTTT	.	many	TRBJ1-5	TRBV27
CASTLGTGKAFF	TGTGCCAGCACCCTTGGGACAGGGAAAGCTTTCTTT	TRBD1	many	TRBJ1-1	TRBV12-3/TRBV12-4
CASSTGRGPTYEQYF	TGTGCCAGCAGCACCGGCAGGGGGCCAACCTACGAGCAGTACTTC	TRBD1	few	TRBJ2-7	TRBV4-2
CASSRVTGYYNEQYF	TGTGCCAGCAGCCGAGTGACAGGGTATTACAACGAGCAGTACTTC	TRBD1	many	TRBJ2-7	TRBV14
CASSPGQLQTNEKLFF	TGTGCCAGCAGTCCCGGACAGTTGCAGACTAATGAAAAACTGTTTTTT	.	many	TRBJ1-4	TRBV27
CASSQEGGRVFEKLFF	TGCGCCAGCAGCCAAGAGGGAGGTCGCGTTTTTGAAAAACTGTTTTTT	.	few	TRBJ1-4	TRBV4-3
CSARGGQGMSNQPQHF	TGCAGTGCTAGAGGAGGACAGGGAATGAGCAATCAGCCCCAGCATTTT	TRBD1	many	TRBJ1-5	TRBV20-1
CASSPDRSLYEQYF	TGTGCCAGCAGTCCCGACCGGTCCCTCTACGAGCAGTACTTC	.	many	TRBJ2-7	TRBV12-3/TRBV12-4
CASSEATRMFDEQFF	TGTGCCAGCAGTGAAGCGACTAGAATGTTCGATGAGCAGTTCTTC	.	many	TRBJ2-1	TRBV2
CASSQDLAGGGTQETQYF	TGCGCCAGCAGCCAAGATCTAGCGGGAGGAGGGACTCAAGAGACCCAGTACTTC	TRBD2	.	TRBJ2-5	TRBV4-1
CASSQVHGSGQPQHF	TGTGCCAGCAGCCAAGTCCATGGTTCCGGCCAGCCCCAGCATTTT	.	many	TRBJ1-5	TRBV4-2
CASRPQGPGNTIYF	TGTGCCAGCAGACCACAGGGGCCAGGAAACACCATATATTTT	TRBD1	few	TRBJ1-3	TRBV12-3/TRBV12-4